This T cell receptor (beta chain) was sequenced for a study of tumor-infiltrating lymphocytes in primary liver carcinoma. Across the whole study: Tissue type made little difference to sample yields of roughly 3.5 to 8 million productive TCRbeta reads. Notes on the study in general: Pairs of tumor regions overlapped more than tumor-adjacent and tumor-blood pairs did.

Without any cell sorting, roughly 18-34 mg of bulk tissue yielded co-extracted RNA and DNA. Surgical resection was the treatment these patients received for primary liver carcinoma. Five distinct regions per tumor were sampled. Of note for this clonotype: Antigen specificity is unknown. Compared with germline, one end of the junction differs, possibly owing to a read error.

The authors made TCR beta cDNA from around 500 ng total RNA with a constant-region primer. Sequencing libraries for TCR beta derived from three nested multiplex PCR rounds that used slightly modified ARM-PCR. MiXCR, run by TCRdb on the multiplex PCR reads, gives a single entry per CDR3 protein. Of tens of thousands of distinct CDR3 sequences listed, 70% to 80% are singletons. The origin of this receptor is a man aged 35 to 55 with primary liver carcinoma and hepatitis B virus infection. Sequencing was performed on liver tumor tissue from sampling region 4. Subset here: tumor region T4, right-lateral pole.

The CDR3 coding sequence is TGTGCCATTAGTGAGCTGGGAGTGAATCAGCCCCAGCATTTT. Amino acids: CAISELGVNQPQHF. The V gene is TRBV10-3, the J gene TRBJ1-5; no reliable D call. CDR3 length: 14 amino acids. Germline-derived CDR1 and CDR2 are ENHRY and SYGVKD.